This section outlines one T cell receptor beta chain sequence together with its context. This record comes from a study of identical twins. CDR3 length: 17 amino acids. Germline CDR1 reads SGHVT; CDR2 reads SQSDAQ. The J segment lost 5 bases and the V segment lost 5 bases, leaving 7 bases of the junction unmatched. MiXCR, applied by TCRdb to the 5' RACE reads, yields one record per CDR3 protein. The data show 470,000 or so distinct CDR3 sequences, 20% to 25% seen once. The donors were all healthy and Caucasian. Separately, the same data were catalogued under a study of T cells expressing NK-cell markers. That paper adds: There were seven HCMV-seropositive donors and one seronegative donor among the eight sequenced. Where a few donors were concerned, these clonotypes also led the CD3+CD56-NKG2C+ fraction.

The chain has TRBV7-4 and TRBJ2-2, with 14 bases fitting TRBD2. Sequencing was performed on CD4+ T cells sorted from blood. The source of this sequence is a woman under 30 in good health. CDR3 nucleotides: TGTGCCAGCAGCCCCCTCGGACTAGCGGGAGGAACCGGGGAGCTGTTTTTT. As protein: CASSPLGLAGGTGELFF.